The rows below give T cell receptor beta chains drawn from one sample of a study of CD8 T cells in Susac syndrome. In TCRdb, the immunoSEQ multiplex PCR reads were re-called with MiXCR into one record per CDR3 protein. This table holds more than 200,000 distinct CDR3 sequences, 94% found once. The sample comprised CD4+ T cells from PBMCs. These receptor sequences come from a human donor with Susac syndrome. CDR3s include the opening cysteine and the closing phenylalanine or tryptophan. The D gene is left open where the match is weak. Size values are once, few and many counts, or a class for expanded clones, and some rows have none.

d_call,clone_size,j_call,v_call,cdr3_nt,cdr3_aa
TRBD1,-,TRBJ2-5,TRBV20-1,TGCAGTGCTAGAGAAGGACAGGGGAGAGAGACCCAGTACTTC,CSAREGQGRETQYF
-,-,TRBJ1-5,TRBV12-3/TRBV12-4,TGTGCCAGCAGTTTAGCACCGGGGGCGAGCAATCAGCCCCAGCATTTT,CASSLAPGASNQPQHF
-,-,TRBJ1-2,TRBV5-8,TGTGCCAGCAGCTTTTTGGGTGATGATGGCTACACCTTC,CASSFLGDDGYTF
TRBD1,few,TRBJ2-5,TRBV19,TGTGCCAGTACCGGACAGGGGCAAGAGACCCAGTACTTC,CASTGQGQETQYF
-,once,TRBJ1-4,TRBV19,TGTGCCAGTAGTATAGCACAGACCCAGGAAAAACTGTTTTTT,CASSIAQTQEKLFF
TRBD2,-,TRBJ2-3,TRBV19,TGTGCCAGTACAAGGGGACTAGCGGGGACACCTACCACAGATACGCAGTATTTT,CASTRGLAGTPTTDTQYF
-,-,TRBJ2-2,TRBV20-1,TGCAGTGCTAGTTTGGGGCAGGACGCGAACACCGGGGAGCTGTTTTTT,CSASLGQDANTGELFF
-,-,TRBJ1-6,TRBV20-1,TGCAGTGCTAGAGGGGGTGGGTTGGATTCACCCCTCCACTTT,CSARGGGLDSPLHF
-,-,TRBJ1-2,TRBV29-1,TGCAGCGTTGAAGAGGCAGGCGGCTACACCTTC,CSVEEAGGYTF
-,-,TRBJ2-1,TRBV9,TGTGCCAGCAGCGTCAGGGAAAGCTCCTACAATGAGCAGTTCTTC,CASSVRESSYNEQFF
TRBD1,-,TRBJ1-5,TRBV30,TGTGCCTGGAGTAAGGGACAGGGACAGCCCCAGCATTTT,CAWSKGQGQPQHF
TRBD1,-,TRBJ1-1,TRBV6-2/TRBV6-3,TGTGCCAGCAGTTCTGGACAGGGGGCAAGAAGCACTGAAGCTTTCTTT,CASSSGQGARSTEAFF
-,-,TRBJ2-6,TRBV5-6,TGTGCCAGCAGCTTCTCTACGGTGATTAGCTCTGGGGCCAACGTCCTGACTTTC,CASSFSTVISSGANVLTF
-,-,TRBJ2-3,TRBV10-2,TGCGCCAGCAGTGAGGGTGGACACCGAGGAGGCACAGATACGCAGTATTTT,CASSEGGHRGGTDTQYF
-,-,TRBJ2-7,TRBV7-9,TGTGCCAGCAGCTTCCGGACGTCCTTGGGGGAGCAGTACTTC,CASSFRTSLGEQYF
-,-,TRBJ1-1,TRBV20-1,TGCAGTGCTCCGACCAACGTAAAGAACACTGAAGCTTTCTTT,CSAPTNVKNTEAFF
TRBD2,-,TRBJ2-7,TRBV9,TGTGCCAGCAGCGTTCTTGCTAGCGGGGGCCACCTTGGGGAGCAGTACTTC,CASSVLASGGHLGEQYF
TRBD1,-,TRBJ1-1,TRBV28,TGTGCCAGCAGTTCACCGGGACAGGGCCCGAACACTGAAGCTCTCTTT,CASSSPGQGPNTEALF
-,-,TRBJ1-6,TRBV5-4,TGTGCCAGCAGCTTCCCGGGGACGTACTCACCCCTCCACTTT,CASSFPGTYSPLHF
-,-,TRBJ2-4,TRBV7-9,TGTGCCAGCAGCACCTTGAGGGGGGCCAAAAACATTCAGTACTTC,CASSTLRGAKNIQYF
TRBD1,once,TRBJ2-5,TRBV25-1,TGTGCCAGCAGGGGACAGGGATTAGAGACCCAGTACTTC,CASRGQGLETQYF
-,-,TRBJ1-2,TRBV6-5,TGTGCCAGCAGTTCGGTCCCCGGGACGGTCAACTATGGCTACACCTTC,CASSSVPGTVNYGYTF
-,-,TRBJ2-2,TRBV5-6,TGTGCCAGCAGCTTAGTCCCAGGGAACACCGGGGAGCTGTTTTTT,CASSLVPGNTGELFF
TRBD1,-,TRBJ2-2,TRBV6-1,TGTGCCAGCAGGATCCGACAGGGGGATGGCACCGGGGAGCTGTTTTTT,CASRIRQGDGTGELFF
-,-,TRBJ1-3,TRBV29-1,TGCAGCGTTGTCTCCGGGCCCTCTGGAAACACCATATATTTT,CSVVSGPSGNTIYF
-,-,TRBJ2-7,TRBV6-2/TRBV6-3,TGTGCCAGCAGTTACGCGATGCGAGGCGAGCAGTACTTC,CASSYAMRGEQYF
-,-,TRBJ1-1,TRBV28,TGTGCCAGCAGTTTATTTGGGGGGTCAACTGAAGCTTTCTTT,CASSLFGGSTEAFF
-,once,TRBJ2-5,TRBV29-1,TGCAGCGCCGAGAGGGGGAGGGGGCTCCAAGAGACCCAGTACTTC,CSAERGRGLQETQYF
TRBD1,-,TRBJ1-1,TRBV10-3,TGTGCCACCAAAAAACAGGGGGAGGTTGACACTGAAGCTTTCTTT,CATKKQGEVDTEAFF
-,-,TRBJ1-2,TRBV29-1,TGCAGCGTTGTCCCTAGGTTAACAGATGATGGCTACACCTTC,CSVVPRLTDDGYTF
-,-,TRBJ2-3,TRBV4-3,TGCGCCAGCAGCCAAGACCTGTCCCCAGATACGCAGTATTTT,CASSQDLSPDTQYF
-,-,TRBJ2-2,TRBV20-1,TGCAGTGCTAGATCCATTAAGCAGGGGTCAGGGGAGCTGTTTTTT,CSARSIKQGSGELFF
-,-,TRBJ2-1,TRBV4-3,TGCGCCAGCAGCGCAGGCAGGCGGGAAGCCAATGAGCAGTTCTTC,CASSAGRREANEQFF
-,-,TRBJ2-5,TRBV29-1,TGCAGCTTCCGGGTAATTAGGGCAATCCCAGAGACCCAGTACTTC,CSFRVIRAIPETQYF
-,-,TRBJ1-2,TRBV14,TGTGCCAGCAGCCAAGTCACAGGAGGATATGGCTACACCTTC,CASSQVTGGYGYTF
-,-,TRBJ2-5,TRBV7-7,TGTGCTAGCAGCTTAAACTTTGGGGAGACCCAGTACTTC,CASSLNFGETQYF
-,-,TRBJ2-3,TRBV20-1,TGCAGTGCTAGAGATGTGGAAGATACGCAGTATTTT,CSARDVEDTQYF
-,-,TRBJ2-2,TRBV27,TGTGCCAGCAGTTTACTCCGGCAGAACACCGGGGAGCTGTTTTTT,CASSLLRQNTGELFF
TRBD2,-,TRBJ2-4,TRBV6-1,TGTGCCAGCGGAGAAGCGGGGCCGTTACAAAGAGCCAAAAACATTCAGTACTTC,CASGEAGPLQRAKNIQYF
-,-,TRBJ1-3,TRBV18,TGTGCCAGCTCACCGACCTCAGGAAACACCATATATTTT,CASSPTSGNTIYF
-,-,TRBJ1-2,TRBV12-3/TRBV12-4,TGTGCCAGCAGTTTAGTTCCCCCTAACTATGGCTACACCTTC,CASSLVPPNYGYTF
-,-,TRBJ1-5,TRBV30,TGTGCCTGGAGTCCGGCCATTCGGGACCAGCCCCAGCATTTT,CAWSPAIRDQPQHF
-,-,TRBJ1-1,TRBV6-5,TGTGCCAGCAGTTACTCTAGGGCTTTAGACACTGAAGCTTTCTTT,CASSYSRALDTEAFF
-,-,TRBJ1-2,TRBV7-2,TGTGCCAGCAGCTCGACCCCGGCGGCCGGCTATGGCTACACCTTC,CASSSTPAAGYGYTF
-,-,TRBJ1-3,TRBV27,TGTGCCAGCAGTCCGACCGTAGTACGAAACACCATATATTTT,CASSPTVVRNTIYF
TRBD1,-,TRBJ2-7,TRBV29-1,TGCAGCATCACAGAGGGGGCATGGTACGAGCAGTACTTC,CSITEGAWYEQYF
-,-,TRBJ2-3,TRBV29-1,TGCAGCGGAGGCCCGCGGGATACGCAGTATTTT,CSGGPRDTQYF
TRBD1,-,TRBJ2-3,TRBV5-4,TGTGCCAGCAGCGGGGGACAGATAAGCAATACGCAGTATTTT,CASSGGQISNTQYF
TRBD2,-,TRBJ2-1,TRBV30,TGTGCCTGGAGCCCTCCCCGGGGTCTAGCGGGGGGGTTGCCTGAGCAGTTCTTC,CAWSPPRGLAGGLPEQFF